Below are 20 T cell receptor beta chains sequenced from a single sample in a study of technical replicates of blood from several donors. Assay used: immunoSEQ multiplex PCR; TCRdb lists only in-frame clones, some missing. The table includes over 50,000 clones, around nine tenths detected once. Input material: PBMCs. The receptor source for this set is a human donor in good health. Some clones in this sample may be carry-over from other donors' samples.

The chain recombines TRBV6-1 with TRBJ1-1; 7 nucleotides align to TRBD1. Germline V gene lookup returns CDR1 MNHNS and CDR2 SASEGT. V shed 4 bases, J shed 1 base, and the junction held 3 bases outside the gene matches. The CDR3 has 14 residues. Written as DNA, the CDR3 is TGTGCCAGCAGTGGAGGGGGCGCGAACACTGAAGCTTTCTTT. Protein sequence: CASSGGGANTEAFF.

The chain links TRBV7-2 to TRBJ2-2, with 7 nucleotides matching TRBD1. The CDR3 covers 14 residues. Germline V gene sequence: CDR1 SGHTA, CDR2 FQGNSA. The V and J ends lost 6 bases and 4 bases, in that order; junction bases with no gene match: 5. CDR3 amino acids: CASRRGTATGELFF. The CDR3 DNA sequence: TGTGCCAGCAGGAGGGGGACAGCCACCGGGGAGCTGTTTTTT.

CDR3 coding DNA: TGTGCCAGCAGCAAGACAGGGGGGTACGAGCAGTACTTC. Amino acid sequence: CASSKTGGYEQYF. V is TRBV5-4 and J is TRBJ2-7, with 9 bases that match TRBD1. Germline V lookup: CDR1 SGHNT, CDR2 YYREEE (reference sequence). Trimming removed 4 bases from V and 4 bases from J; junction bases left unmatched: 3. This CDR3 contains 13 residues.

This chain links TRBV5-4 with TRBJ1-1, with D possibly matching TRBD1 (5 bases). Per the germline V gene, CDR1 is SGHNT and CDR2 is YYREEE (reference sequence). This CDR3 spans 14 amino acids. With 6 bases removed from V and 0 bases from J, the gap between germline ends came to 12 bases. CDR3 sequence reads: CASTPDRMNTEAFF. DNA for the CDR3: TGTGCCAGCACCCCAGACAGAATGAACACTGAAGCTTTCTTT. The entire variable domain, with the rest obtained from reference TRBV5-4 and TRBJ1-1, is as follows: ETGVTQSPTHLIKTRGQQVTLRCSSQSGHNTVSWYQQALGQGPQFIFQYYREEENGRGNFPPRFSGLQFPNYSSELNVNALELDDSALYLCASTPDRMNTEAFFGQGTRLTVV.

This sequence joins TRBV5-1 and TRBJ1-1; 7 bases map to TRBD1. Trimming at V came to 1 base and at J to 1 base, leaving 4 bases not matched to a gene. Germline V CDR1 and CDR2: SGHRS, YFSETQ. The CDR3 runs to 15 residues. In nucleotides, the CDR3 is TGCGCCAGCAGCTTGAGGGCAGGGGGGAACACTGAAGCTTTCTTT. Residues: CASSLRAGGNTEAFF.

The chain couples TRBV7-2 to TRBJ1-2; maybe TRBD1 (6 bases). Trimming took off 0 bases at V and 4 bases at J, with 15 bases between the two ends. CDR3 length: 16 residues. Germline CDR1 SGHTA, CDR2 FQGNSA. The DNA for the CDR3 is TGTGCCAGCAGCTTAGCAGGGACAACTACAGGCTATGGCTACACCTTC. Amino acid sequence: CASSLAGTTTGYGYTF.

The chain links TRBV5-1 to TRBJ2-5; 11 positions agree with TRBD2. The junction had 10 bases not matched to a gene; V was cut back by 7 bases and J by 5 bases. The CDR3 extends over 15 amino acids. Germline V lookup: CDR1 SGHRS, CDR2 YFSETQ. The CDR3 sequence is CASRSSGGTRETQYF. Written as DNA, the CDR3 is TGCGCCAGCCGATCTAGCGGGGGGACACGGGAGACCCAGTACTTC.

CDR3 nucleotides: TGTGCCAGCAGCTCGACAGGACAGCCCCAGCATTTT. This codes for CASSSTGQPQHF. The chain combines TRBV7-2 with TRBJ1-5, with D tentatively TRBD1 (6 bases). This CDR3 has 12 residues. Trimming left V 4 bases short and J 7 bases short, with 8 bases between. The germline V gene encodes CDR1 SGHTA and CDR2 FQGNSA.

The CDR3 bases are TGTGCCAGCAGCTTAGATGTGCGTCTAGCGGGAGGGTACAATGAGCAGTTCTTC. Its translation is CASSLDVRLAGGYNEQFF. The V call is TRBV11-2, the J call TRBJ2-1; 12 positions agree with TRBD2. J gave up 4 bases and V 0 bases, and 7 bases lay outside the gene matches. Germline CDR1 is SGHAT and CDR2 is FQNNGV. The CDR3 has 18 amino acids.

The genes are TRBV27 and TRBJ2-2, with 7 bases aligning to TRBD2. Germline CDR1 is MNHEY and CDR2 is SMNVEV (reference sequence). The V and J ends lost 8 bases and 2 bases, in that order; junction bases with no gene match: 14. The CDR3 is made up of 17 amino acids. Here the CDR3 reads CASGSSGVRGNTGELFF. The CDR3 DNA follows: TGTGCCAGCGGATCTAGCGGAGTCCGGGGTAACACCGGGGAGCTGTTTTTT.

The chain carries TRBV30 and TRBJ1-6, with D possibly TRBD1 on 6 matching bases. The CDR3 is made up of 13 amino acids. V lost 1 base to trimming and J lost 7 bases, with 8 bases between them. The germline gives CDR1 GTSNPN, CDR2 SVGIG (reference sequence). CDR3 protein: CAWSEQGNSPLHF. For the CDR3, the DNA is TGTGCCTGGAGTGAACAGGGAAATTCACCCCTCCACTTT.

The gene calls are TRBV29-1 and TRBJ2-5; 10 bases are shared with TRBD1. V shed 7 bases, J shed 2 bases, and the junction held 10 bases outside the gene matches. The CDR3 has 15 amino acids. The V gene's germline CDR1 is SQVTM and CDR2 ANQGSEA. The DNA of the CDR3 is TGCAGCGCATCCAATCCGGGACAGGGGCAAGAGACCCAGTACTTC. Residues: CSASNPGQGQETQYF.

The gene calls are TRBV5-1 and TRBJ2-7; D call uncertain. The CDR3 runs to 14 residues. Germline lookup yields CDR1 SGHRS and CDR2 YFSETQ. V lost 0 bases to trimming and J lost 10 bases, with 17 bases between them. CDR3 amino acids: CASSLGSGRQSQYF. CDR3 sequence (DNA): TGCGCCAGCAGCTTGGGGTCAGGCCGCCAGAGTCAGTACTTC.

The CDR3 region is CATSRDRRTSGRNYNEQFF. CDR3 DNA sequence: TGTGCCACCAGCAGAGACCGGAGGACTAGCGGGAGGAACTACAATGAGCAGTTCTTC. The chain has TRBV15 and TRBJ2-1, with 14 bases lining up with TRBD2. CDR1 LNHNV and CDR2 YYDKDF come from the germline V gene (reference sequence). J gave up 3 bases and V 0 bases, and 7 bases lay outside the gene matches. The CDR3 is made up of 19 amino acids.

The chain has TRBV27 and TRBJ2-7, with 11 bases that match TRBD1. This CDR3 contains 14 residues. Trimming removed 4 bases from V and 2 bases from J; junction bases left unmatched: 1. CDR1 and CDR2 from the germline V gene are MNHEY and SMNVEV (reference sequence). Here the CDR3 reads CASSWGQGAYEQYF. As DNA, the CDR3 is TGTGCCAGCAGTTGGGGACAGGGGGCCTACGAGCAGTACTTC.

CDR3 amino acids: CASSTGHNSYNEQFF. In DNA, the CDR3 is TGCGCCAGCAGCACGGGACATAACTCCTACAATGAGCAGTTCTTC. This rearrangement joins TRBV5-1 to TRBJ2-1; D might be TRBD1 (6 bases). The CDR3 loop spans 15 amino acids. Germline V gives CDR1 SGHRS, CDR2 YFSETQ. Trimming pared 4 bases from V and 0 bases from J, leaving 11 bases between.

The V call is TRBV29-1, the J call TRBJ2-7, with 13 bases lining up with TRBD2. The V gene's germline CDR1 is SQVTM and CDR2 ANQGSEA. The CDR3 is 13 residues long. The junction had 0 bases not matched to a gene; V was cut back by 3 bases and J by 4 bases. CDR3 nucleotides: TGCAGCGTTGAGGGACTAGCGGGGTACGAGCAGTACTTC. It yields the protein CSVEGLAGYEQYF.

This chain uses TRBV18 with TRBJ2-7; a possible D gene is TRBD1 (5 bases). Trimming cost V 2 bases and J 3 bases, with 8 bases left between them. CDR1 and CDR2 from the germline V gene are KGHSH and LQKENI. The CDR3 totals 13 residues. Written as DNA, the CDR3 is TGTGCCAGCTCACCAGTCGACAGCTACGAGCAGTACTTC. Its protein is CASSPVDSYEQYF.

This chain connects TRBV27 to TRBJ2-1; 10 bases match TRBD2. V lost 4 bases to trimming and J lost 6 bases; unmatched junction nucleotides: 9. Germline values: CDR1 MNHEY, CDR2 SMNVEV (reference sequence). This CDR3 contains 16 residues. CDR3 loop: CASSSLAGEKGNEQFF. The CDR3 DNA reads TGTGCCAGCAGTTCCCTAGCGGGGGAGAAGGGCAATGAGCAGTTCTTC.

The rearrangement joins TRBV10-3 to TRBJ2-2; D not certain. The CDR3 is 14 residues long. V lost 3 bases and J 1 base, leaving 6 bases between the germline ends. Germline V gene lookup returns CDR1 ENHRY and CDR2 SYGVKD. CDR3 sequence (DNA): TGTGCCATCAGTGAAACAGAGAACACCGGGGAGCTGTTTTTT. Translation gives CAISETENTGELFF.